The following is a T cell receptor (beta chain) sequence with its context. The antigen is unknown. Using immunoSEQ multiplex PCR, the repertoire was profiled, and TCRdb retains in-frame clones only, with some absent. The sample shows about 130,000 clones, about four fifths of them seen only once. The record originates from a study of radiation and T cells in renal cell carcinoma. Across the whole study: Nephrectomy followed 15 Gy stereotactic body radiation by 4 weeks. Study outcomes and limitations: From baseline, blood top tumor clonotypes peaked at 2 weeks post-radiation.

Described time point: baseline pretreatment blood. Treatment described: 15 Gy SBRT to primary tumor, nephrectomy 4 weeks later. Radiation-treated patients gave blood at baseline, week 2 and week 4. The patient's renal cell carcinoma had clear cell pathology. V lost 4 bases and J lost 4; bases outside the gene matches: 9. Germline CDR1 and CDR2: MNHEY and SVGAGI. This CDR3 spans 15 amino acids. The sample in question was blood, obtained from a patient whose treatment included radiotherapy and nephrectomy. The V and J genes are TRBV6-5 and TRBJ1-2, with 7 bases aligning to TRBD1. The clonotype comes from a woman aged 55-75 years with renal cell carcinoma. CDR3 sequence (DNA): TGTGCCAGCAGTTTATCAGACAGGGATGGCTATGGCTACACCTTC. Translated, it gives CASSLSDRDGYGYTF.